The TCR beta chain described here comes from a study of T cell repertoires in cytomegalovirus infection. Study overall: Recently identified HLA-C-restricted and well-studied HLA-B-restricted CMV epitopes were used. A matching HLA type, together with CMV infection, was signaled by public TCR beta signatures. Broader study findings: HLA-C-restricted CMV-specific TCR beta clonotypes were dominant in the ex vivo response. Accumulated public TCR beta family frequency recognized individuals carrying CMV together with the relevant HLA.

In the case of this clonotype: Its antigen is currently unknown.

TCRdb independently ran MiXCR on the reads; one entry per CDR3 protein. This sample has 650,000 to 850,000 distinct CDR3 sequences, with roughly 29% found just once. The CDR3 loop spans 12 amino acids. Germline CDR1 reads MNHEY; CDR2 reads SMNVEV (reference sequence). V lost 6 bases and J lost 10, with 10 bases in between. The sequence came from a human donor in good health (CMV status not recorded). Some clones in this sample may be carry-over from other donors' samples. Sequencing was performed on cultured CD8+ T cells from PBMCs, taken from culture after CMV antigen stimulation. The V gene is TRBV27, the J gene TRBJ1-6; no clear D. CDR3 residues: CASSSGRSPLHF. The DNA of the CDR3 is TGTGCCAGCAGCTCAGGCCGATCACCCCTCCACTTT.